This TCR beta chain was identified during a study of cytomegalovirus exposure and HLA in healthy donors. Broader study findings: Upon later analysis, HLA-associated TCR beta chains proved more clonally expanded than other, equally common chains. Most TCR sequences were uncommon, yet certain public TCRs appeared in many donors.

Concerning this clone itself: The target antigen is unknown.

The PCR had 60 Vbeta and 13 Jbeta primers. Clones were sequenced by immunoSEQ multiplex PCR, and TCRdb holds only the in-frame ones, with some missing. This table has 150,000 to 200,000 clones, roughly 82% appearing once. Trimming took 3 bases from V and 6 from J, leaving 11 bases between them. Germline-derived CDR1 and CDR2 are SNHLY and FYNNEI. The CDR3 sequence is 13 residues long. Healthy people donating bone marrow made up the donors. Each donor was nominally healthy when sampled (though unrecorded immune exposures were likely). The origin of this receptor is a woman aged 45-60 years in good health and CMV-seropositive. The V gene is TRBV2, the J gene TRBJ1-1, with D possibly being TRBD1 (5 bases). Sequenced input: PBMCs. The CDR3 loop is CASSDEVGAEAFF. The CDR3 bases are TGTGCCAGCAGTGATGAGGTAGGGGCTGAAGCTTTCTTT.